These 9 T cell receptor beta chains came from one sample sequenced in a study of graft-versus-host responses after intestinal transplantation (dated by TCRdb to about 2021). The sample's time point label is to be understood as: cells obtained before transplantation from donor or recipient. The library was built by means of the immunoSEQ multiplex PCR assay. The immuneACCESS repertoire file appears here via TCRdb, limited to in-frame rearrangements. These files lack a portion of the clones; in checked studies, under half of the deficit traces to unresolved V genes, and the cause of the others is not known. In all, the sample holds over 90,000 clones, and 80% to 95% of those were seen once. Roughly 1.2% of the sample is held by the ten biggest clonotypes. These receptors have no known antigen. The input for sequencing was unstimulated CD8+ T cells sorted from spleen or lymph node cells, taken before intestinal transplant. Receptors were obtained from a human donor who received an intestinal transplant.

This clone was seen a single time. The chain is built from TRBV5-6 and TRBJ2-7, with D maybe TRBD1 (6 bases). CDR1 and CDR2 from the germline V gene are SGHDT and YYEEEE. CDR3 length equals 14 residues. V gave up 3 bases and J gave up 3 bases, with 13 bases separating them. The chain's CDR3 is CASSWSQGSYEQYF. The CDR3 DNA reads as TGTGCCAGCAGCTGGTCCCAGGGGAGCTACGAGCAGTACTTC. The whole variable domain, remainder taken from reference TRBV5-6 and TRBJ2-7, is DAGVTQSPTHLIKTRGQQVTLRCSPKSGHDTVSWYQQALGQGPQFIFQYYEEEERQRGNFPDRFSGHQFPNYSSELNVNALLLGDSALYLCASSWSQGSYEQYFGPGTRLTVT.

The chain is built from TRBV14 and TRBJ2-5; 8 nucleotides agree with TRBD2. The CDR3 has 15 residues. Germline V CDR1 and CDR2: SGHDN, FVKESK. Germline trimming cut 1 base from V and 4 bases from J; bases unmatched to any gene: 5. The DNA of the CDR3 is TGTGCCAGCAGCCAAGTCGGGGGACTAGGAGAGACCCAGTACTTC. Translating it yields CASSQVGGLGETQYF. Full variable domain (missing parts from reference TRBV14 and TRBJ2-5): EAGVTQFPSHSVIEKGQTVTLRCDPISGHDNLYWYRRVMGKEIKFLLHFVKESKQDESGMPNNRFLAERTGGTYSTLKVQPAELEDSGVYFCASSQVGGLGETQYFGPGTRLLVL.

The rearrangement uses TRBV6-6 and TRBJ1-2, with a tentative D call TRBD1 (6 bases). The germline V gene has CDR1 MNHNY and CDR2 SVGAGI (reference sequence). This CDR3 has 14 amino acids. The V end was cut by 0 bases, the J end by 8 bases, with 13 bases between. The CDR3 coding sequence is TGTGCCAGCAGTTACTCAGGGGGGGGCGACGGCTACACCTTC. It specifies CASSYSGGGDGYTF.

V is TRBV5-6 and J is TRBJ2-2; 9 positions agree with TRBD2. The germline gives CDR1 SGHDT, CDR2 YYEEEE. Trimming removed 4 bases from V and 6 bases from J; junction bases left unmatched: 7. This CDR3 has 15 amino acids. DNA for the CDR3: TGTGCCAGCAGCATGCGGGGGGGCCTAGCCGGGGAGCTGTTTTTT. Amino acids: CASSMRGGLAGELFF.

Only a few counts were recorded for this clone. The chain has TRBV5-6 and TRBJ1-3; unclear D gene. From germline, CDR1 is SGHDT and CDR2 YYEEEE. This CDR3 region has 14 residues. The V end was cut by 4 bases, the J end by 0 bases, with 8 bases between. CDR3 sequence: CASSPENSGNTIYF. CDR3 coding DNA: TGTGCCAGCAGCCCCGAGAACTCTGGAAACACCATATATTTT.

This chain links TRBV21-1 with TRBJ2-3; the DNA was not compared with TRBD1, the D call given in the table. TRBV21-1 is noted as a pseudogene. CDR3 size: 17 residues. The CDR3 region is CASSKGGQGDCADTQYF. CDR3 DNA: TGTGCCAGCAGCAAGGGAGGACAGGGTGATTGCGCAGATACGCAGTATTTT.

This clone was counted only a few times. The V gene is TRBV7-8, the J gene TRBJ1-5; 7 positions match TRBD1. The CDR3 loop spans 17 amino acids. CDR1 SGHVS and CDR2 FQNEAQ come from the germline V gene. J lost 2 bases, V lost 1 base, and 8 bases had no gene match. The CDR3 loop is CASSLGTGPGGNQPQHF. As DNA, the CDR3 is TGTGCCAGCAGCTTAGGGACAGGCCCAGGGGGCAATCAGCCCCAGCATTTT.

For the CDR3, the DNA is TGTGCCAGCGAGTTAGGGGAGGATACGCAGTATTTT. It yields the protein CASELGEDTQYF. The chain uses TRBV2 and TRBJ2-3; either TRBD1 or TRBD2 may supply D (5 bases each). Germline CDR1 is SNHLY and CDR2 is FYNNEI. The CDR3 consists of 12 residues. The ends were cut back, 8 bases at V and 6 bases at J, with 12 bases in the middle.

This chain uses TRBV7-9 with TRBJ1-2, with a possible D match to TRBD1 (5 bases). V was trimmed by 3 bases and J by 0 bases, leaving 11 bases between them. This CDR3 comprises 15 residues. The germline V gene encodes CDR1 SEHNR and CDR2 FQNEAQ (reference sequence). The CDR3 DNA reads as TGTGCCAGCAGCTTCGGGGCACGAGCTAACTATGGCTACACCTTC. It yields the protein CASSFGARANYGYTF.